These 9 T cell receptor beta chains originate from one sample sequenced in a study of identical twins. From the 5' RACE reads, TCRdb called clonotypes with MiXCR, one entry per CDR3 protein. The sample consists of 750,000 to 950,000 distinct CDR3 sequences, 9% to 15% of them appearing once. These data also featured in a second study, about yellow fever vaccine responses in identical twins.

Sequenced sample: PBMCs. All receptors derive from a woman under 30 in good health.

This clonotype was seen only a few times. The genes are TRBV7-6 and TRBJ2-5, with a possible D match to TRBD1 (5 bases). The CDR3 contains 16 residues. V was trimmed by 2 bases and J by 0 bases, leaving 13 bases between them. Looked up from germline, CDR1 is SGHVS and CDR2 is FNYEAQ. CDR3 coding DNA: TGTGCCAGCAGCTTAAATACAGGACGGCACCAAGAGACCCAGTACTTC. Its translation: CASSLNTGRHQETQYF. The complete variable domain, with remaining parts taken from reference TRBV7-6 and TRBJ2-5, reads GAGVSQSPRYKVTKRGQDVALRCDPISGHVSLYWYRQALGQGPEFLTYFNYEAQQDKSGLPNDRFSAERPEGSISTLTIQRTEQRDSAMYRCASSLNTGRHQETQYFGPGTRLLVL.

This clonotype occurred many times. The V and J genes are TRBV3-1 and TRBJ2-3; D possibly corresponds to TRBD1 (5 bases). V was trimmed by 0 bases and J by 4 bases, leaving 14 bases between them. The germline V gene has CDR1 LGHDT and CDR2 YNNKEL (reference sequence). There are 16 residues in the CDR3. CDR3 DNA: TGTGCCAGCAGCCAAGATCGTTGGCAGGGCGCAGATACGCAGTATTTT. It specifies CASSQDRWQGADTQYF.

The chain couples TRBV5-6 to TRBJ2-5; D not resolved. Germline CDR1 SGHDT, CDR2 YYEEEE. CDR3 length: 13 amino acids. The V and J ends lost 3 bases and 4 bases respectively, with 10 bases between them. The CDR3 DNA sequence: TGTGCCAGCAGCTCTATCCGTTTAGAGACCCAGTACTTC. Translation gives CASSSIRLETQYF.

The J gene is TRBJ1-2, the V gene TRBV28, with TRBD1 matching over 7 bases. The CDR3 covers 14 residues. Trimming at V came to 4 bases and at J to 7 bases, leaving 9 bases not matched to a gene. Germline loops: CDR1 MDHEN, CDR2 SYDVKM. CDR3 coding DNA: TGTGCCAGCAGTTCGACAGGGAAGGCTCGTGGCTACACCTTC. It translates to CASSSTGKARGYTF.

The chain uses TRBV29-1 and TRBJ1-2; D uncertain. Germline V gene data show CDR1 as SQVTM and CDR2 as ANQGSEA. The CDR3 consists of 10 residues. The ends were cut back, 6 bases at V and 5 bases at J, with 7 bases in the middle. CDR3: CSVTDYGYTF. CDR3 bases: TGCAGCGTGACTGATTATGGCTACACCTTC.

This clonotype was seen more than once but under ten times. The chain recombines TRBV20-1 with TRBJ2-3; D is possibly TRBD2 (6 bases). This CDR3 is 13 amino acids long. Germline V gene lookup returns CDR1 DFQATT and CDR2 SNEGSKA (reference sequence). The V end lost 6 bases, the J end lost 1 base, and 11 bases lay between the germline ends. CDR3 in DNA: TGCAGTGCCGGGGGAGTGGGCACAGATACGCAGTATTTT. Its protein is CSAGGVGTDTQYF.

This clonotype was seen a few times. The rearrangement joins TRBV3-1 to TRBJ2-5; D not resolved. CDR1 and CDR2 from the germline V gene are LGHDT and YNNKEL (reference sequence). Trimming took 0 bases from V and 0 from J, leaving 8 bases between them. This CDR3 contains 15 residues. The CDR3 sequence is CASSQDEEDQETQYF. The CDR3 coding sequence is TGTGCCAGCAGCCAAGATGAAGAAGACCAAGAGACCCAGTACTTC.

J is TRBJ2-1 and V is TRBV20-1, with D possibly TRBD2 on 5 matching bases. V was shortened by 3 bases and J by 3 bases, with 18 bases between the two germline ends. This CDR3 comprises 16 residues. Germline values: CDR1 DFQATT, CDR2 SNEGSKA (reference sequence). CDR3 nucleotides: TGCAGTGCTAGGAAGAGTGGCCTAGCATACTACAATGAGCAGTTCTTC. Encoded protein: CSARKSGLAYYNEQFF.

The chain links TRBV29-1 to TRBJ2-7, with D perhaps TRBD1 or TRBD2 (5 bases each). V dropped 7 bases and J dropped 3 bases, with 13 bases sitting between them. Germline loops: CDR1 SQVTM, CDR2 ANQGSEA. This CDR3 has 12 residues. The CDR3 DNA reads as TGCAGCGCCGGGGCCGCCGGCTACGAGCAGTACTTC. Protein: CSAGAAGYEQYF.